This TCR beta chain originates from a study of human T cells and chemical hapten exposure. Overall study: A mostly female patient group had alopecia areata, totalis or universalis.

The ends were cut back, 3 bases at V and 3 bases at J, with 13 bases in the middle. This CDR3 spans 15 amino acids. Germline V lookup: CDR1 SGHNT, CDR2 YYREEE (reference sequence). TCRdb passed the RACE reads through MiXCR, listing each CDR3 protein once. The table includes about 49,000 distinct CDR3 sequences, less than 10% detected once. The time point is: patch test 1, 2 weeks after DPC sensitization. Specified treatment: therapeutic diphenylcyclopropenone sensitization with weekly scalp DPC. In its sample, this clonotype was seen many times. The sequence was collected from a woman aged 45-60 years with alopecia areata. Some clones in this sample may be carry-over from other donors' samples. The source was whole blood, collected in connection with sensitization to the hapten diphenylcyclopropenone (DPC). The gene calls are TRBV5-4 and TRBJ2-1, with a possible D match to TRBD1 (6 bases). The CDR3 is CASSSRGTYYNEQFF. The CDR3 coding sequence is TGTGCCAGCAGCTCGAGAGGGACATACTACAATGAGCAGTTCTTC.